This TCR beta chain was obtained from a study of T cells after yellow fever vaccination. Points from the study as a whole: The secondary response was weaker, and its peak arrived faster, on day 5 versus 15.

TCRdb used MiXCR to reprocess the 5' RACE reads, holding one entry per CDR3 protein. The data hold 25,000 to 35,000 distinct CDR3 sequences, with 3.5% to 5% observed a single time. Trimming stripped 3 bases from V and 3 bases from J, with 12 bases between. The length of the CDR3 is 15 residues. This clonotype occurred many times. Its matching antigen is unknown. Sequences were derived from CD8+ T cells sorted from PBMCs, sampled 5 days after the yellow fever booster vaccination. V and J are TRBV12-3 or TRBV12-4 and TRBJ2-1; TRBD2 is a possible D gene (6 bases). This clonotype was obtained from a man aged 30 to 45 who received the YFV17D yellow fever vaccine. The CDR3 sequence: CASSFAGSLYNEQFF. CDR3 bases: TGTGCCAGCAGTTTCGCGGGATCCCTCTACAATGAGCAGTTCTTC.